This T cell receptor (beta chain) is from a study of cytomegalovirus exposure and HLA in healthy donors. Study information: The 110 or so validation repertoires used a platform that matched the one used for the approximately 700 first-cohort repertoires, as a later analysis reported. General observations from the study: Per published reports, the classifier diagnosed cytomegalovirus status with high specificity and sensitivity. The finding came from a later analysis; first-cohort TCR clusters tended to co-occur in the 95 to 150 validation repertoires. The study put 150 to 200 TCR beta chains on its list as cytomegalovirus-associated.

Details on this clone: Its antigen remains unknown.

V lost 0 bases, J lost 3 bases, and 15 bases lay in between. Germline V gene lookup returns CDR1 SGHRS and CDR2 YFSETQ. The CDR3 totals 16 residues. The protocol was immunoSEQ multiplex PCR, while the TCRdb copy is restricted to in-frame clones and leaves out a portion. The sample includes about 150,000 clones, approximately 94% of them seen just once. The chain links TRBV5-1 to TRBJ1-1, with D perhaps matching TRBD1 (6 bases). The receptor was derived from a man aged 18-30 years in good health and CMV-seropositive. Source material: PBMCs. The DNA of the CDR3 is TGCGCCAGCAGCTTGGAGGTCCCAGGGGCGGACACTGAAGCTTTCTTT. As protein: CASSLEVPGADTEAFF.